These T cell receptor beta chains were read from a single sample in a study of long-term antiretroviral therapy in people with HIV. Sequencing was performed with immunoSEQ multiplex PCR; in TCRdb, only in-frame clones are kept and a portion is missing. The top ten clones hold around 16% of a sample with some 16,000 clones, over 70% of them seen once. The material was unsorted PBMCs, obtained 2.1 to 2.2 years before starting antiretroviral therapy. These receptors were taken from a man aged 30 to 45 with HIV. Each CDR3 is given with its conserved first and last residue. Each record gives: CDR3 protein, CDR3 DNA, D gene, clone size, V gene, J gene. A D gene is named only where the DNA matches it firmly. The size of a clone is reported for some rows only, either as once, few or many, or as a class for expanded clones.

CDR3: CASSHQGAHTF
DNA: TGTGCCAGTAGTCATCAGGGGGCCCACACCTTC
D: TRBD1
size: -
V: TRBV19
J: TRBJ1-2

CDR3: CASSQDGGPHQTQYF
DNA: TGCGCCAGCAGCCAAGATGGGGGGCCCCACCAGACCCAGTACTTC
D: -
size: -
V: TRBV4-3
J: TRBJ2-5

CDR3: CSVEGSREQYF
DNA: TGCAGCGTTGAAGGGTCGAGAGAGCAGTACTTC
D: -
size: -
V: TRBV29-1
J: TRBJ2-7

CDR3: CASSLGDTNTQYF
DNA: TGTGCCAGCAGCTTAGGTGACACGAATACGCAGTATTTT
D: -
size: -
V: TRBV7-6
J: TRBJ2-3

CDR3: CASSFPPGEAFF
DNA: TGTGCCAGCAGCTTCCCACCGGGTGAAGCTTTCTTT
D: -
size: -
V: TRBV5-4
J: TRBJ1-1

CDR3: CASSPDRGRNSPLHF
DNA: TGTGCCAGCAGCCCGGACAGGGGGCGTAATTCACCCCTCCACTTT
D: TRBD1
size: -
V: TRBV7-8
J: TRBJ1-6

CDR3: CAAGGSSYEQYF
DNA: TGTGCCGCGGGCGGGAGCTCCTACGAGCAGTACTTC
D: TRBD2
size: few
V: TRBV18
J: TRBJ2-7

CDR3: CAISEKGYGYTF
DNA: TGTGCCATCAGTGAAAAAGGGTATGGCTACACCTTC
D: -
size: few
V: TRBV10-3
J: TRBJ1-2

CDR3: CASSTGQGVNYGYTF
DNA: TGTGCCAGCAGCACGGGACAGGGAGTTAACTATGGCTACACCTTC
D: TRBD1
size: few
V: TRBV13
J: TRBJ1-2

CDR3: CASSHGLVGTYEQYF
DNA: TGTGCCAGCAGCCACGGACTAGTTGGGACCTACGAGCAGTACTTC
D: TRBD2
size: -
V: TRBV9
J: TRBJ2-7

CDR3: CASSLEGTFGNTIYF
DNA: TGCGCCAGCAGCTTGGAAGGGACGTTCGGAAACACCATATATTTT
D: -
size: -
V: TRBV5-1
J: TRBJ1-3

CDR3: CASSPNAGATEAFF
DNA: TGTGCCAGCTCACCGAACGCGGGGGCCACTGAAGCTTTCTTT
D: -
size: medium-sized
V: TRBV18
J: TRBJ1-1

CDR3: CAWSRGGRNEQFF
DNA: TGTGCCTGGAGCAGGGGGGGGAGGAATGAGCAGTTCTTC
D: -
size: -
V: TRBV30
J: TRBJ2-1

CDR3: CASSLGWTDRYNEQFF
DNA: TGTGCCAGCAGCTTAGGCTGGACTGATCGATACAATGAGCAGTTCTTC
D: -
size: few
V: TRBV7-9
J: TRBJ2-1

CDR3: CASSSSGTAGNTIYF
DNA: TGTGCCAGCAGCTCCTCCGGGACAGCTGGAAACACCATATATTTT
D: TRBD1
size: -
V: TRBV11-1
J: TRBJ1-3

CDR3: CGTGTDYGYTF
DNA: TGCGGGACCGGGACAGATTATGGCTACACCTTC
D: TRBD1
size: -
V: TRBV20-1
J: TRBJ1-2

CDR3: CASSQDGGSYNEQFF
DNA: TGCGCCAGCAGCCAAGACGGGGGATCCTACAATGAGCAGTTCTTC
D: -
size: -
V: TRBV4-1
J: TRBJ2-1

CDR3: CATRAPERGVDEQYF
DNA: TGTGCCACCAGAGCCCCCGAGCGCGGTGTGGACGAGCAGTACTTC
D: -
size: few
V: TRBV15
J: TRBJ2-7

CDR3: CASSDQTSTYEQYF
DNA: TGCGCCAGCAGTGACCAGACTAGCACCTACGAGCAGTACTTC
D: TRBD2
size: -
V: TRBV10-1
J: TRBJ2-7

CDR3: CASSTHRFPEAFF
DNA: TGTGCCAGCAGTACGCACAGGTTCCCTGAAGCTTTCTTT
D: -
size: -
V: TRBV28
J: TRBJ1-1

CDR3: CASSLAPDSSYEQYF
DNA: TGTGCCAGCAGCTTGGCTCCGGACAGCTCCTACGAGCAGTACTTC
D: -
size: -
V: TRBV5-6
J: TRBJ2-7

CDR3: CGSGNYNEQFF
DNA: TGTGGTAGCGGGAATTACAATGAGCAGTTCTTC
D: TRBD2
size: few
V: TRBV12-5
J: TRBJ2-1

CDR3: CASSWTLEETQYF
DNA: TGTGCCAGCAGCTGGACACTAGAAGAGACCCAGTACTTC
D: -
size: once
V: TRBV7-9
J: TRBJ2-5

CDR3: CASSFQRDLMNTQYF
DNA: TGTGCCAGCAGTTTCCAGCGGGACCTCATGAATACGCAGTATTTT
D: TRBD2
size: medium-sized
V: TRBV27
J: TRBJ2-3

CDR3: CASSRTLAGLSYEQYF
DNA: TGTGCCAGCAGCAGAACGCTAGCGGGGCTCTCCTACGAGCAGTACTTC
D: TRBD2
size: -
V: TRBV11-2
J: TRBJ2-7

CDR3: CSASIREAFF
DNA: TGCAGTGCTAGTATAAGGGAGGCTTTCTTT
D: -
size: -
V: TRBV20-1
J: TRBJ1-1

CDR3: CASSPVPDTQYF
DNA: TGTGCCAGCAGCCCCGTCCCAGATACGCAGTATTTT
D: -
size: -
V: TRBV7-9
J: TRBJ2-3

CDR3: CAIKGVGNTEAFF
DNA: TGTGCCATTAAAGGGGTGGGCAACACTGAAGCTTTCTTT
D: -
size: -
V: TRBV19
J: TRBJ1-1

CDR3: CASSLSVDYGYTF
DNA: TGTGCCAGCAGCTTAAGTGTCGACTATGGCTACACCTTC
D: -
size: -
V: TRBV7-2
J: TRBJ1-2

CDR3: CASSSVGTVEKLFF
DNA: TGTGCCAGTAGTTCTGTAGGGACAGTTGAAAAACTGTTTTTT
D: TRBD1
size: -
V: TRBV19
J: TRBJ1-4

CDR3: CASSLRGTQYF
DNA: TGCGCCAGCAGCCTTAGGGGGACCCAGTACTTC
D: -
size: -
V: TRBV5-1
J: TRBJ2-5

CDR3: CASIGAGNYGYTF
DNA: TGTGCCAGCATCGGTGCAGGGAACTATGGCTACACCTTC
D: -
size: -
V: TRBV6-6
J: TRBJ1-2

CDR3: CAISDRVGSNYEGYTF
DNA: TGTGCCATCAGTGATAGGGTGGGCAGCAACTATGAAGGCTACACCTTC
D: -
size: few
V: TRBV10-3
J: TRBJ1-2

CDR3: CASSLTGGLLYEQYF
DNA: TGTGCCAGCAGTTTAACGGGGGGCCTTCTGTACGAGCAGTACTTC
D: -
size: -
V: TRBV27
J: TRBJ2-7

CDR3: CASSIAGATDTQYF
DNA: TGTGCCAGCAGCATAGCGGGAGCCACAGATACGCAGTATTTT
D: TRBD2
size: few
V: TRBV27
J: TRBJ2-3

CDR3: CASSTHHLASPETQYF
DNA: TGTGCCAGCAGCACCCACCACCTAGCATCCCCAGAGACCCAGTACTTC
D: -
size: -
V: TRBV2
J: TRBJ2-5

CDR3: CASSRGQREGYTF
DNA: TGTGCCAGCAGCAGGGGACAGCGGGAGGGCTACACCTTC
D: TRBD1
size: -
V: TRBV7-2
J: TRBJ1-2

CDR3: CASGLLVERGPEETQYF
DNA: TGTGCTAGTGGTTTGTTAGTCGAGCGGGGGCCAGAAGAGACCCAGTACTTC
D: TRBD2
size: -
V: TRBV12-5
J: TRBJ2-5

CDR3: CASSFWGTGLDSPLHF
DNA: TGTGCCAGCAGCTTCTGGGGGACAGGGTTGGATTCACCCCTCCACTTT
D: TRBD1
size: once
V: TRBV7-4
J: TRBJ1-6

CDR3: CASRPGQGHGDTQYF
DNA: TGTGCCAGCAGACCGGGACAGGGTCACGGAGATACGCAGTATTTT
D: TRBD1
size: -
V: TRBV27
J: TRBJ2-3

CDR3: CASRQALSNTGELFF
DNA: TGTGCCAGCAGACAAGCTCTATCGAACACCGGGGAGCTGTTTTTT
D: -
size: -
V: TRBV6-5
J: TRBJ2-2

CDR3: CASGLVLAGGVFHEQYF
DNA: TGTGCTAGTGGTTTGGTTCTAGCGGGAGGGGTATTCCACGAGCAGTACTTC
D: TRBD2
size: -
V: TRBV12-5
J: TRBJ2-7

CDR3: CASSPGQGLYGYTF
DNA: TGCGCCAGCAGCCCCGGACAGGGTCTCTATGGCTACACCTTC
D: TRBD1
size: few
V: TRBV5-1
J: TRBJ1-2

CDR3: CASSLAGSYEQYF
DNA: TGTGCCAGCAGTCTAGCGGGTAGCTACGAGCAGTACTTC
D: TRBD2
size: -
V: TRBV25-1
J: TRBJ2-7

CDR3: CASSPESRGGELFF
DNA: TGTGCCAGCAGCCCGGAATCTCGGGGCGGGGAGCTGTTTTTT
D: -
size: -
V: TRBV13
J: TRBJ2-2

CDR3: CASSVDRDTEAFF
DNA: TGCGCCAGCAGCGTGGACAGGGACACTGAAGCTTTCTTT
D: TRBD1
size: -
V: TRBV5-1
J: TRBJ1-1

CDR3: CASRPTGSPNYGYTF
DNA: TGTGCCAGCAGACCTACAGGGAGTCCGAACTATGGCTACACCTTC
D: -
size: -
V: TRBV6-6
J: TRBJ1-2

CDR3: CASSWTGRSPSGANVLTF
DNA: TGTGCCAGCAGTTGGACAGGGCGATCTCCCTCTGGGGCCAACGTCCTGACTTTC
D: TRBD1
size: -
V: TRBV28
J: TRBJ2-6

CDR3: CASKGPPDNGYTF
DNA: TGTGCCAGCAAAGGGCCCCCCGACAATGGCTACACCTTC
D: -
size: once
V: TRBV7-9
J: TRBJ1-2

CDR3: CAISGRTQGANTEAFF
DNA: TGTGCCATCAGTGGGCGAACACAGGGGGCGAACACTGAAGCTTTCTTT
D: TRBD1
size: -
V: TRBV10-3
J: TRBJ1-1

CDR3: CSATTGADEAFF
DNA: TGCAGCGCCACGACAGGGGCGGATGAAGCTTTCTTT
D: TRBD1
size: -
V: TRBV29-1
J: TRBJ1-1